The rows below give T cell receptor beta chains drawn from one sample of a study of T cell repertoires in cytomegalovirus infection. TCRdb itself ran the reads through MiXCR, one entry per CDR3 protein. Of about 490,000 distinct CDR3 sequences listed, about 30% are singletons. Material: PBMCs. All receptors derive from a human donor in good health (CMV status not recorded). Some clones in this sample may be carry-over from other donors' samples. Both conserved end residues are part of each CDR3. Part of the rows lack a size; the others show once, few, many or a class for expanded clones.

NA | TRBV12-3/TRBV12-4 | CASSSGQGNTQYF
many | TRBV6-6 | CASSYSEDTNTGELFF
few | TRBV12-3/TRBV12-4 | CASSFWPGGWETNEKLFF
few | TRBV19 | CASSILGMAGNYGYTF
NA | TRBV18 | CASSPPYADTQYF
once | TRBV5-6 | CASSLLGGDGNQPQHF
few | TRBV7-9 | CASSLVGQGASWLFF
few | TRBV11-2 | CASSPFGQGSRLGQPQHF
few | TRBV15 | CATSQLTGGPYEQYF
few | TRBV28 | CASSPSLGPGANVLTF
many | TRBV7-2 | CASSPLSFSDTQYF
many | TRBV7-2 | CASSLVPAGGSGELFF
few | TRBV12-3/TRBV12-4 | CASSSTDRKNTEAFF
NA | TRBV7-9 | CASSDLQGTGNTIYF
NA | TRBV7-2 | CASSLGFRSPQFF
many | TRBV7-2 | CASSGQGIEKLFF
NA | TRBV6-2/TRBV6-3 | CASSYGWLETQYF
few | TRBV6-2/TRBV6-3 | CASSYDTPDQGRSYEQYF
NA | TRBV7-8 | CASSLAPPGYTF
NA | TRBV11-1 | CASSLLGGDTGELFF
NA | TRBV4-2 | CASSQEPGQGHGYTF
NA | TRBV5-1 | CASSLGEGAKGANTEAFF
once | TRBV5-4 | CASSLSRASNSPLHF
NA | TRBV20-1 | CSARELAGVTDTQYF
few | TRBV7-6 | CASSRGQGLNQPQHF
NA | TRBV7-9 | CASRLDRGNTEAFF
few | TRBV20-1 | CSAGDHPGYNEQFF
few | TRBV5-1 | CASSPGQGRMLFF
many | TRBV7-2 | CASSAVRGTEAFF
few | TRBV7-7 | CASSLLGDTGELFF
NA | TRBV25-1 | CASRGTRFYNSPLHF
many | TRBV7-2 | CASSLRLVNTEAFF
many | TRBV15 | CATSRDLEGRGEQFF
NA | TRBV4-1 | CASSLILATGGTNEKLFF
few | TRBV10-3 | CATTGQATMNTEAFF
NA | TRBV2 | CASSENRDTEAFF
NA | TRBV19 | CASRDRDYNEQFF
many | TRBV7-2 | CASSLEGLGGEQYF
few | TRBV2 | CASGQGFGYTEAFF
NA | TRBV12-3/TRBV12-4 | CASSLRGRVGTQYF
NA | TRBV5-1 | CASSLEPRTDTQYF
many | TRBV11-2 | CASSLPTGGSYNEQFF
NA | TRBV6-2/TRBV6-3 | CASRSAGGYQETQYF
NA | TRBV15 | CATSLGGNYGYTF
NA | TRBV12-3/TRBV12-4 | CASSFGVAAFF
NA | TRBV9 | CASSAGTDNSPLHF
NA | TRBV6-2/TRBV6-3 | CASSFDRINQPQHF
NA | TRBV5-1 | CASSLEVGGNTEAFF
NA | TRBV5-1 | CASSFGETYEQYF
many | TRBV7-2 | CASSARDTGSDYGYTF
NA | TRBV12-3/TRBV12-4 | CASSPHLGGVATDTQYF
many | TRBV7-2 | CASSLARLAGAGELFF
many | TRBV7-9 | CASSSQTGSGEQFF
NA | TRBV12-3/TRBV12-4 | CASSFSGNSYEQYF